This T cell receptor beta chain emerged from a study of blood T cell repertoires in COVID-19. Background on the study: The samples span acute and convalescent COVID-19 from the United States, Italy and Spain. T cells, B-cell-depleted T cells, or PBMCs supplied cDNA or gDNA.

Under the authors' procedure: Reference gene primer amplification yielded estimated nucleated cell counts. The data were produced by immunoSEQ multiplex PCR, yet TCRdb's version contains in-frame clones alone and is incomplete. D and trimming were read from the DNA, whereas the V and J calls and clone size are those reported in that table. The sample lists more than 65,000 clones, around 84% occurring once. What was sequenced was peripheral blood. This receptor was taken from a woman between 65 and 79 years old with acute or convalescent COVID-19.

DNA for the CDR3: TGTGCCAGCTCAGTTGCGGACACTGAAGCTTTCTTT. It encodes CASSVADTEAFF. The chain employs TRBV18 and TRBJ1-1; D remains unclear. Germline V CDR1 and CDR2: KGHSH, LQKENI. The V end was cut by 5 bases, the J end by 3 bases, with 7 bases between. This CDR3 spans 12 amino acids.